Listed below are T cell receptor beta chains from one sample, sequenced in a study of blood T cell repertoires in COVID-19. Assay: immunoSEQ multiplex PCR; the TCRdb copy retains only in-frame clones and omits some. This table holds more than 200,000 clones, under 90% found once. Sequenced input: peripheral blood. The receptors originated from a man older than 75 with acute or convalescent COVID-19. Both conserved end residues are part of each CDR3. The D gene is left open where the match is weak. Only some rows state a clone size, as once, few, many or a class for expanded clones.

>.|TRBV30|.|TRBJ1-5
TGTGCCTGGAGAGGGCAGGGGAGTCAGCCCCAGCATTTT
CAWRGQGSQPQHF
>.|TRBV5-1|.|TRBJ2-1
TGCGCCAGCACCTGGGAGGCGGCGTCCTACAATGAGCAGTTCTTC
CASTWEAASYNEQFF
>.|TRBV7-9|once|TRBJ2-4
TGTGCCAGCAGCTTCGTCGAAAACATTCAGTACTTC
CASSFVENIQYF
>TRBD1|TRBV5-1|.|TRBJ1-6
TGCGCCAGCAGCGTACAGGGGGCTGGCAATTCACCCCTCCACTTT
CASSVQGAGNSPLHF
>TRBD1|TRBV7-2|.|TRBJ2-1
TGTGCCAGCAGCTTACCAGGGGGCTACAATGAGCAGTTCTTC
CASSLPGGYNEQFF
>.|TRBV9|.|TRBJ2-1
TGTGCCAGCAGCCCCCAGACTAGACCTTACGACAATGAGCAGTTCTTC
CASSPQTRPYDNEQFF
>TRBD2|TRBV7-8|.|TRBJ2-1
TGTGCCAGCAGCGCCTCGGGACTAGCGGGAGGTGAGCAGTTCTTC
CASSASGLAGGEQFF
>.|TRBV28|.|TRBJ1-5
TGTGCCAGCGTCAAATTGGGCAAGTATAGCAATCAGCCCCAGCATTTT
CASVKLGKYSNQPQHF
>.|TRBV6-2/TRBV6-3|.|TRBJ2-7
TGTGCCAGCAGTTACGGAGGCTACATCTCCTACGAGCAGTACTTC
CASSYGGYISYEQYF
>.|TRBV27|.|TRBJ1-4
TGTGCCAGCAGTAGAAGGACTTTGGAAGGTGAAAAACTGTTTTTT
CASSRRTLEGEKLFF
>TRBD1|TRBV29-1|.|TRBJ1-1
TGCAGCGTTGATACAGGGGTTCGGAACACTGAAGCTTTCTTT
CSVDTGVRNTEAFF